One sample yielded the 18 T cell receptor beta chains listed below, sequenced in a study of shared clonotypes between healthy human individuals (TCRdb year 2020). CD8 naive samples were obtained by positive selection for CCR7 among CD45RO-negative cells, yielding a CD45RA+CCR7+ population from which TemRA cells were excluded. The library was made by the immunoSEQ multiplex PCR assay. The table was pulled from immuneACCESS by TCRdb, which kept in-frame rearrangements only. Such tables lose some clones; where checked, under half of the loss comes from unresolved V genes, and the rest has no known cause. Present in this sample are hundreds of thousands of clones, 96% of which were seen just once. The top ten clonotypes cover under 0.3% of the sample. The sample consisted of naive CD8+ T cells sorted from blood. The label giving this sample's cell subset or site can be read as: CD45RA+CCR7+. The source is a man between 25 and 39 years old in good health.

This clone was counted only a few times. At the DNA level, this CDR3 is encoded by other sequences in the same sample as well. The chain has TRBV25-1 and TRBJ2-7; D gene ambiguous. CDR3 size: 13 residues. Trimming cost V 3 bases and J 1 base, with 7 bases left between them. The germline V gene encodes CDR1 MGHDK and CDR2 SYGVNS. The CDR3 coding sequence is TGTGCCAGCAGTGATTTAGATTCCTACGAGCAGTACTTC. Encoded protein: CASSDLDSYEQYF.

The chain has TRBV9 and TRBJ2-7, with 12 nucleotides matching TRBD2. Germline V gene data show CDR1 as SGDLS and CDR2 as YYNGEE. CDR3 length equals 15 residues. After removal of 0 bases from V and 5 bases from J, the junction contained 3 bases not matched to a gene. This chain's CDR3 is CASSVGTSGRNEQYF. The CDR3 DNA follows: TGTGCCAGCAGCGTAGGTACTAGCGGGAGGAACGAGCAGTACTTC.

CDR3 sequence: CASSYSTGDSSYEQYF. In nucleotides, the CDR3 is TGTGCCAGCAGTTACAGTACTGGAGACAGCTCCTACGAGCAGTACTTC. The chain uses TRBV27 and TRBJ2-7, with TRBD1 as a possible D gene (5 bases). This CDR3 region has 16 residues. The ends were cut back, 4 bases at V and 0 bases at J, with 16 bases in the middle. In germline, CDR1 is MNHEY, CDR2 SMNVEV (reference sequence).

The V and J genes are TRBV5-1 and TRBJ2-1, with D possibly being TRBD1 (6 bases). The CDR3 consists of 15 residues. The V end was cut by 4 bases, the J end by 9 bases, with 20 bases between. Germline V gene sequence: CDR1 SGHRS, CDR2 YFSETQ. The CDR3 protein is CASSVGTTLGSEQFF. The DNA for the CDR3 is TGCGCCAGCAGCGTCGGGACAACACTTGGTAGTGAGCAGTTCTTC.

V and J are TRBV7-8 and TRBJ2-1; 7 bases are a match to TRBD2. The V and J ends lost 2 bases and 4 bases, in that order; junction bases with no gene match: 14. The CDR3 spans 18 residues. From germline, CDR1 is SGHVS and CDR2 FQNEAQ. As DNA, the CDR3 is TGTGCCAGCAGCTTATCGAGTGGCGGGAGTGCCCTTTACAATGAGCAGTTCTTC. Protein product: CASSLSSGGSALYNEQFF.

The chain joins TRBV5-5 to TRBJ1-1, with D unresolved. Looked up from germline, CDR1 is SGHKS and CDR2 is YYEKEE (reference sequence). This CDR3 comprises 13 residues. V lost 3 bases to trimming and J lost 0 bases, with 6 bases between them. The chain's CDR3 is CASSSDLNTEAFF. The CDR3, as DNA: TGTGCCAGCAGCTCGGATTTGAACACTGAAGCTTTCTTT. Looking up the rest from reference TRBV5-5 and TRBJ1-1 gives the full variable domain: DAGVTQSPTHLIKTRGQQVTLRCSPISGHKSVSWYQQVLGQGPQFIFQYYEKEERGRGNFPDRFSARQFPNYSSELNVNALLLGDSALYLCASSSDLNTEAFFGQGTRLTVV.

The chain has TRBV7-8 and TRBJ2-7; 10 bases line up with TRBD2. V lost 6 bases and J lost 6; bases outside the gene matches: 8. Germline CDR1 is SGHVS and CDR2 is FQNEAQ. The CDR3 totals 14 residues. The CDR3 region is CASRSLAGALEQYF. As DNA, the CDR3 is TGTGCCAGCAGGTCCCTAGCGGGAGCCCTCGAGCAGTACTTC.

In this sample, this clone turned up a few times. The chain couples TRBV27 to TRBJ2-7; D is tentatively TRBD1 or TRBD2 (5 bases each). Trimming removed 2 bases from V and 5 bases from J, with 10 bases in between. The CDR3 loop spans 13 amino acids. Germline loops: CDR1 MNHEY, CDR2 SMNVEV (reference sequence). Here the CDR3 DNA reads TGTGCCAGCAGTTTAGAGGGGTGGGACGAGCAGTACTTC. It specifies CASSLEGWDEQYF.

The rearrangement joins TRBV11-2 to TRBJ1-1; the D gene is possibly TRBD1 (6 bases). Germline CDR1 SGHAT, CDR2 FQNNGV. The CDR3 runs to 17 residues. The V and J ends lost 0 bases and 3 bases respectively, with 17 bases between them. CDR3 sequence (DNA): TGTGCCAGCAGCTTAGACTACGACAGGATTGAAGACACTGAAGCTTTCTTT. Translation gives CASSLDYDRIEDTEAFF.

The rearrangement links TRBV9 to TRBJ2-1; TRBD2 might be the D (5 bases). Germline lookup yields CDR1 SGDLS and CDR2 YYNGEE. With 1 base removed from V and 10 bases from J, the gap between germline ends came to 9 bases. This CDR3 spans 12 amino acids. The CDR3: CASSVRGREQFF. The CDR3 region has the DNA TGTGCCAGCAGCGTAAGAGGGAGAGAGCAGTTCTTC.

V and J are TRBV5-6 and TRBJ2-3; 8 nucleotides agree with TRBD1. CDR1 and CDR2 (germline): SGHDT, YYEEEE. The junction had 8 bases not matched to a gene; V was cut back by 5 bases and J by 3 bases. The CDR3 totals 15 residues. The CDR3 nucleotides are TGTGCCAGCAGGTTCGGGACAGGCAATACAGATACGCAGTATTTT. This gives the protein CASRFGTGNTDTQYF.

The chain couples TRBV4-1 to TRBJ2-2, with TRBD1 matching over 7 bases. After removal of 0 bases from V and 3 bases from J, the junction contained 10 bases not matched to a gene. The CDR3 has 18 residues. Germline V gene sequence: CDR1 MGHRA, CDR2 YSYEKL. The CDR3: CASSQDGETGQHTGELFF. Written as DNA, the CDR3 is TGCGCCAGCAGCCAAGATGGAGAAACGGGACAGCACACCGGGGAGCTGTTTTTT.

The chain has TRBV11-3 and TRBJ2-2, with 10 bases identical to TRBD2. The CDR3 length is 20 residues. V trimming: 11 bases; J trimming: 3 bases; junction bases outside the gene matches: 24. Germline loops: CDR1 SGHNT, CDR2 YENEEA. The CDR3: CAPYPRGVESLAGDTGELFF. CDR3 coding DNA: TGTGCCCCCTATCCAAGGGGTGTGGAATCTCTAGCGGGAGACACCGGGGAGCTGTTTTTT.

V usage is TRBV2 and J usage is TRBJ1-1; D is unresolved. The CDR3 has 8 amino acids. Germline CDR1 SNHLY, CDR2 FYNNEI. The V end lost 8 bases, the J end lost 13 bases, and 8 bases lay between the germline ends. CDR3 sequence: CASQLSFF. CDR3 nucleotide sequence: TGTGCCAGCCAATTGAGTTTCTTT.

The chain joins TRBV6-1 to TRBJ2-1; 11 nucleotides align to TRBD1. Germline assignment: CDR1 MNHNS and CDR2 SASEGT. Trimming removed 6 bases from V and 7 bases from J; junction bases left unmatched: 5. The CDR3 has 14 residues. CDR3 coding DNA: TGTGCCAGCAGACCGGACAGGGGGCTAAATGAGCAGTTCTTC. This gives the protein CASRPDRGLNEQFF.

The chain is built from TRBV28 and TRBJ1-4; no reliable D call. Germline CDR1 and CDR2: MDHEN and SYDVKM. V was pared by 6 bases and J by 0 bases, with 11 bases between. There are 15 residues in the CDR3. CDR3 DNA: TGTGCCAGCAGCCCCCCTGGGGCAACTAATGAAAAACTGTTTTTT. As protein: CASSPPGATNEKLFF.

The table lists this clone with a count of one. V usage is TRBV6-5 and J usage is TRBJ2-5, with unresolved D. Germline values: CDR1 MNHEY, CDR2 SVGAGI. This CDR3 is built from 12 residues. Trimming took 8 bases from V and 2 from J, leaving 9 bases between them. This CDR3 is CASGQRQETQYF. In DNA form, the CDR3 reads TGTGCCAGCGGGCAAAGACAAGAGACCCAGTACTTC.

CDR3 protein: CASSLGGEPQHF. The CDR3 nucleotides are TGTGCCAGCAGCTTGGGCGGGGAGCCCCAGCATTTT. This rearrangement joins TRBV5-4 to TRBJ1-5; D is unclear. Trimming stripped 0 bases from V and 8 bases from J, with 6 bases between. Germline-derived CDR1 and CDR2 are SGHNT and YYREEE (reference sequence). The CDR3 has 12 residues.